Listed below are T cell receptor beta chains from one sample, sequenced in a study of T cell responses to AZD1222 COVID-19 vaccine. Assay used: immunoSEQ multiplex PCR; TCRdb lists only in-frame clones, some missing. The profile shows about 120,000 clones, roughly 90% of them singletons. The source material was peripheral blood, sampled on day 0 of AZD1222 vaccination. These receptors originate from an adult in good health. Both conserved end residues are part of each CDR3. Fields, in order: V gene, CDR3 protein.

v_call: TRBV7-3; cdr3_aa: CASSLSSDTQYF
v_call: TRBV7-9; cdr3_aa: CASIPGAETNYGYTF
v_call: TRBV28; cdr3_aa: CASSFSGGAYEQYF
v_call: TRBV28; cdr3_aa: CASRTSGGSYEQYF
v_call: TRBV1; cdr3_aa: CTSSRRGPPYEQYF
v_call: TRBV7-8; cdr3_aa: CASSLTRNTGELFF
v_call: TRBV15; cdr3_aa: CATSRMTLLSGNTIYF
v_call: TRBV5-6; cdr3_aa: CASSLGPQGLNTEAFF
v_call: TRBV9; cdr3_aa: CASSVELTTEAFF
v_call: TRBV4-1; cdr3_aa: CASSQDPITGQGAYEQYF
v_call: TRBV5-1; cdr3_aa: CASSLVRQGPLGYTF
v_call: TRBV25-1; cdr3_aa: CASSEYKSGPNTEAFF
v_call: TRBV5-1; cdr3_aa: CASSLERSGNIQYF
v_call: TRBV15; cdr3_aa: CATSRVATGELFF
v_call: TRBV7-2; cdr3_aa: CASSRPPINYGYTF
v_call: TRBV2; cdr3_aa: CASSEAGYGYTF
v_call: TRBV15; cdr3_aa: CATSREDTNYGYTF
v_call: TRBV6-5; cdr3_aa: CASRRGGDQPQHF
v_call: TRBV6-4; cdr3_aa: CASTPDVGNADTQYF
v_call: TRBV5-5; cdr3_aa: CASSLSGDSSYEQYF
v_call: TRBV19; cdr3_aa: CASSPTGQRFISGNTIYF
v_call: TRBV19; cdr3_aa: CASSMKGQGARVRETQYF
v_call: TRBV2; cdr3_aa: CARGGRTGTEAFF
v_call: TRBV12-3/TRBV12-4; cdr3_aa: CASRPTGGGGYTF
v_call: TRBV5-1; cdr3_aa: CASSLSSGSYNEQFF
v_call: TRBV7-7; cdr3_aa: CASSFGLAGVYEQYF
v_call: TRBV11-2; cdr3_aa: CASSLAGYYNNEQFF
v_call: TRBV5-1; cdr3_aa: CASSTDRGTNEKLFF
v_call: TRBV2; cdr3_aa: CATVEAENEKLFF
v_call: TRBV5-1; cdr3_aa: CASSLNTEAFF
v_call: TRBV5-6; cdr3_aa: CASSFRARHNEKLFF
v_call: TRBV19; cdr3_aa: CASSIVGTGGNEQFF
v_call: TRBV28; cdr3_aa: CASSFTLAGGKETQYF
v_call: TRBV7-9; cdr3_aa: CASSRNEQFF
v_call: TRBV19; cdr3_aa: CAIITGGSGTEAFF
v_call: TRBV5-6; cdr3_aa: CASSLVGDTQYF
v_call: TRBV6-5; cdr3_aa: CASSQSADTQYF
v_call: TRBV5-1; cdr3_aa: CASGGGGEQYF
v_call: TRBV5-4; cdr3_aa: CASSGTQGSGNTIYF
v_call: TRBV21-1; cdr3_aa: CASSRRTVTYEQYF
v_call: TRBV11-3; cdr3_aa: CASSTTGNTEAFF